The 10 T cell receptor beta chains given below trace back to one sample, sequenced in a study of cytotoxic CD8 clonotypes in ibrutinib-treated CLL (dated by TCRdb to the early 2020s). Library preparation used the immunoSEQ multiplex PCR assay. Sourced from immuneACCESS, this table was stored by TCRdb with only in-frame sequences that have V and J called. A share of the clones is absent; for the studies checked, an unresolved V gene accounts for under half, and the remainder has no known explanation. The sample table holds fewer than 40,000 clones, of which approximately 67% were seen once. Jointly, the top ten make up 7% of the sample. The sample's time point label is to be understood as: progressive disease on ibrutinib. This sample comprised PBMCs, obtained at disease progression, from a patient treated with ibrutinib. All receptors come from a human donor with chronic lymphocytic leukemia.

The chain joins TRBV5-1 to TRBJ2-1, with 7 bases identical to TRBD2. This CDR3 spans 17 amino acids. V was pared by 5 bases and J by 3 bases, with 14 bases of the junction left unmatched. Germline V lookup: CDR1 SGHRS, CDR2 YFSETQ. The CDR3 sequence: CASSPYAAGADYNEQFF. The CDR3 DNA is TGCGCCAGCAGTCCTTACGCGGCGGGAGCGGACTACAATGAGCAGTTCTTC.

V gene TRBV9 combines with J gene TRBJ1-3; 10 bases are shared with TRBD1. This CDR3 has 16 amino acids. Germline CDR1 reads SGDLS; CDR2 reads YYNGEE. The V segment lost 3 bases and the J segment 3 bases; nucleotides outside the gene matches: 6. The CDR3 region is CASSAGTGVFGNTIYF. The CDR3, as DNA: TGTGCCAGCAGCGCCGGGACAGGGGTTTTTGGAAACACCATATATTTT.

The rearrangement uses TRBV6-5 and TRBJ1-1; perhaps TRBD1 as D (6 bases). Deletions cut 7 bases from V and 1 base from J, with 10 bases between. The CDR3 runs 13 residues. Germline CDR1 and CDR2: MNHEY and SVGAGI. CDR3 sequence: CASTLRGNTEAFF. The CDR3 nucleotides read TGTGCCAGCACCCTCAGGGGGAACACTGAAGCTTTCTTT.

The chain carries TRBV30 and TRBJ2-2; 10 bases match TRBD1. This CDR3 comprises 17 residues. V lost 0 bases, J lost 1 base, and 5 bases stayed unmatched. Germline assignment: CDR1 GTSNPN and CDR2 SVGIG (reference sequence). For the CDR3, the DNA is TGTGCCTGGAGTGTCGGGGACAGGGGATGGAACACCGGGGAGCTGTTTTTT. It specifies CAWSVGDRGWNTGELFF. Full variable domain (outside the CDR3, taken from reference TRBV30 and TRBJ2-2): SQTIHQWPATLVQPVGSPLSLECTVEGTSNPNLYWYRQAAGRGLQLLFYSVGIGQISSEVPQNLSASRPQDRQFILSSKKLLLSDSGFYLCAWSVGDRGWNTGELFFGEGSRLTVL.

J is TRBJ2-2 and V is TRBV27; 8 bases are shared with TRBD1. CDR3 size: 16 residues. The germline V gene has CDR1 MNHEY and CDR2 SMNVEV (reference sequence). The V and J ends lost 3 bases and 3 bases, in that order; junction bases with no gene match: 6. The CDR3 nucleotides are TGTGCCAGCAGTTTCTCAGGGGGCTGGGACACCGGGGAGCTGTTTTTT. Its translation: CASSFSGGWDTGELFF.

The V and J genes are TRBV7-8 and TRBJ1-6; D is undetermined. V lost 2 bases, J lost 10 bases, and 12 bases lay in between. CDR1 is SGHVS and CDR2 is FQNEAQ in the germline V gene. The CDR3 consists of 14 residues. The DNA for the CDR3 is TGTGCCAGCAGCTTACCCGACTACGGATCACCCCTCCACTTT. Translation: CASSLPDYGSPLHF.

This clone was observed a few times. V usage is TRBV25-1 and J usage is TRBJ2-5, with a tentative D call TRBD1 (6 bases). Trimming left V 3 bases short and J 0 bases short, with 14 bases between. This CDR3 region has 16 residues. In germline, CDR1 is MGHDK, CDR2 SYGVNS. CDR3 region: CASSEGRGTNQETQYF. The DNA of the CDR3 is TGTGCCAGCAGTGAGGGTCGAGGGACAAACCAAGAGACCCAGTACTTC. Full variable domain (remainder filled in from reference TRBV25-1 and TRBJ2-5): EADIYQTPRYLVIGTGKKITLECSQTMGHDKMYWYQQDPGMELHLIHYSYGVNSTEKGDLSSESTVSRIRTEHFPLTLESARPSHTSQYLCASSEGRGTNQETQYFGPGTRLLVL.

A few counts support this clone. The V gene is TRBV19, the J gene TRBJ1-2; D is perhaps TRBD1 (5 bases). CDR1 and CDR2 from the germline V gene are LNHDA and SQIVND (reference sequence). The CDR3 runs 14 residues. Between the trimmed V and J ends, which lost 10 bases and 4 bases, there was a span of 19 bases. The CDR3 DNA reads TGTGCCACAACAAACCGAGGGGTTCCCTATGGCTACACCTTC. Translated, it gives CATTNRGVPYGYTF.

The chain employs TRBV4-3 and TRBJ2-1, with a weak D call TRBD2 (6 bases). Between the trimmed V and J ends, which lost 0 bases and 9 bases, there was a span of 12 bases. The CDR3 spans 14 residues. Germline assignment: CDR1 LGHNA and CDR2 YSLEER. The CDR3 loop reads CASSQDQEGSEQFF. The CDR3 nucleotides are TGCGCCAGCAGCCAAGATCAGGAGGGGAGTGAGCAGTTCTTC.

The genes are TRBV5-5 and TRBJ1-1, with D possibly being TRBD1 (5 bases). Germline V gene data show CDR1 as SGHKS and CDR2 as YYEKEE (reference sequence). The CDR3 is 16 amino acids. Between the trimmed V and J ends, which lost 1 base and 4 bases, there was a span of 17 bases. CDR3 DNA: TGTGCCAGCAGCTTGCAGGGAGGGAATGTTCGCACTGAAGCTTTCTTT. It codes for CASSLQGGNVRTEAFF.